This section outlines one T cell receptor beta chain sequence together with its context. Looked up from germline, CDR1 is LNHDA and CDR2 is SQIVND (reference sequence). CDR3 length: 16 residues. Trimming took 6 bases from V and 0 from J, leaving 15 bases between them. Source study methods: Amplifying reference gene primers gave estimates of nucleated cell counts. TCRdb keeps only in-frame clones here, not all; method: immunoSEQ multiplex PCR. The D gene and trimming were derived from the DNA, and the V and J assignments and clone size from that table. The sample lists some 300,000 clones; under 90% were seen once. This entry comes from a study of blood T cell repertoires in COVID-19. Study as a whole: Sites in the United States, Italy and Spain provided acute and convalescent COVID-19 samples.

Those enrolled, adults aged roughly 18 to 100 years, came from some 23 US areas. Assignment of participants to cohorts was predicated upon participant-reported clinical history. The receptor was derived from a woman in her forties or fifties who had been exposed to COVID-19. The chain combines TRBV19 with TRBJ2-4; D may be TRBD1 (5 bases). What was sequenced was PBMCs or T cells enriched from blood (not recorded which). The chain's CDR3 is CASSRQSGLAKNIQYF. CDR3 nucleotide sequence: TGTGCCAGTAGCCGACAGTCCGGCTTAGCCAAAAACATTCAGTACTTC.